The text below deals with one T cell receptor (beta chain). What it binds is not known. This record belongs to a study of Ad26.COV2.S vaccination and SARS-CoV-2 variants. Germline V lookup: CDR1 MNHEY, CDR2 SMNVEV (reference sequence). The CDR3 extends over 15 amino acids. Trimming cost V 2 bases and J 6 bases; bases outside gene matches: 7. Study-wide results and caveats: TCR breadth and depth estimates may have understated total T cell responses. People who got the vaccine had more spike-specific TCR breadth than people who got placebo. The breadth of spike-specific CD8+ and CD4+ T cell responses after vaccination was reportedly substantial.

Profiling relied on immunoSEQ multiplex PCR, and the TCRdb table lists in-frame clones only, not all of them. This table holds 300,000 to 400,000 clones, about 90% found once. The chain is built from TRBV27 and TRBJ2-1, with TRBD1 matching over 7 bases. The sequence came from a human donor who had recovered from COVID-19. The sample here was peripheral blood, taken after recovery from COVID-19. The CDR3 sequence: CASSLTIGTVNEQFF. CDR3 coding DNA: TGTGCCAGCAGTTTAACCATTGGGACAGTCAATGAGCAGTTCTTC.